Below, 9 T cell receptor beta chains from the same sample are listed, as sequenced in a study of T cell responses to AZD1222 COVID-19 vaccine. Repertoires were generated with immunoSEQ multiplex PCR, while TCRdb's copy carries only in-frame clones and drops some. The table shows some 140,000 clones, with roughly 90% occurring only once. The sample consisted of peripheral blood, taken on day 0 of AZD1222 vaccination. Receptors were obtained from an adult in good health.

The V and J genes are TRBV11-2 and TRBJ1-1; 7 bases match TRBD1. The CDR3 contains 15 residues. Germline CDR1 reads SGHAT; CDR2 reads FQNNGV. The V gene end was trimmed by 5 bases and the J gene end by 4 bases; junction bases not matched to a gene: 10. CDR3 sequence: CASSVRQGGFTEAFF. In DNA, the CDR3 is TGTGCCAGCAGCGTGCGACAGGGAGGGTTCACTGAAGCTTTCTTT. The entire variable domain, with the rest obtained from reference TRBV11-2 and TRBJ1-1, is as follows: EAGVAQSPRYKIIEKRQSVAFWCNPISGHATLYWYQQILGQGPKLLIQFQNNGVVDDSQLPKDRFSAERLKGVDSTLKIQPAKLEDSAVYLCASSVRQGGFTEAFFGQGTRLTVV.

In DNA, the CDR3 is TGTGCCAGCTTTAACAGGGGAGGGTACGAGCAGTACTTC. Its translation: CASFNRGGYEQYF. This chain connects TRBV18 to TRBJ2-7; D tentatively reads TRBD1 or TRBD2 (7 bases each). Germline-derived CDR1 and CDR2 are KGHSH and LQKENI. This CDR3 is 13 amino acids long. The ends were cut back, 7 bases at V and 4 bases at J, with 14 bases in the middle.

This chain uses TRBV9 with TRBJ2-4; D is possibly TRBD2 (6 bases). The CDR3 runs to 14 residues. V was shortened by 0 bases and J by 8 bases, with 12 bases between the two germline ends. Per germline, CDR1 SGDLS and CDR2 YYNGEE. CDR3 bases: TGTGCCAGCAGCGTAGGCCAGGGAGGCGACATTCAGTACTTC. The encoded protein is CASSVGQGGDIQYF. Together with reference TRBV9 and TRBJ2-4, the CDR3 gives the full variable domain: DSGVTQTPKHLITATGQRVTLRCSPRSGDLSVYWYQQSLDQGLQFLIQYYNGEERAKGNILERFSAQQFPDLHSELNLSSLELGDSALYFCASSVGQGGDIQYFGAGTRLSVL.

V gene TRBV6-5 combines with J gene TRBJ2-5; D is possibly TRBD1 (6 bases). The CDR3 is 15 residues long. V gave up 5 bases and J gave up 5 bases, with 18 bases separating them. Germline CDR1 is MNHEY and CDR2 is SVGAGI. The CDR3 protein is CASSRSGESAETQYF. The CDR3 DNA reads as TGTGCCAGCAGTAGATCAGGGGAATCTGCGGAGACCCAGTACTTC.

The rearrangement links TRBV2 to TRBJ1-2; unclear D gene. There are 13 residues in the CDR3. V lost 0 bases to trimming and J lost 2 bases, with 4 bases between them. Germline V gene data show CDR1 as SNHLY and CDR2 as FYNNEI. The CDR3 loop reads CASSEARNYGYTF. CDR3 sequence (DNA): TGTGCCAGCAGTGAAGCCAGAAACTATGGCTACACCTTC.

The chain recombines TRBV7-2 with TRBJ2-1; 11 bases fit TRBD2. Germline CDR1 reads SGHTA; CDR2 reads FQGNSA. This CDR3 spans 16 amino acids. V lost 5 bases to trimming and J lost 5 bases; unmatched junction nucleotides: 8. DNA for the CDR3: TGTGCCAGCAGCCTACCTAGCGGGGGGATCCACAATGAGCAGTTCTTC. This codes for CASSLPSGGIHNEQFF.

The chain has TRBV6-5 and TRBJ1-6; 7 positions match TRBD1. The germline V gene encodes CDR1 MNHEY and CDR2 SVGAGI. This CDR3 contains 16 residues. V gave up 0 bases and J gave up 6 bases; unmatched junction bases: 5. In DNA, the CDR3 is TGTGCCAGCAGTTACTCGAGAAACAGGGGTAATTCACCCCTCCACTTT. As protein: CASSYSRNRGNSPLHF.

This clone was seen a few times. The CDR3 region is CASSQTQGRGYTF. CDR3 bases: TGTGCCAGCAGCCAGACACAGGGCCGTGGCTACACCTTC. The V call is TRBV14, the J call TRBJ1-2; maybe TRBD1 (6 bases). V shed 3 bases and J shed 7 bases, with 12 bases lying between them. The CDR3 covers 13 residues. Germline V CDR1 and CDR2: SGHDN, FVKESK.

The sample holds one count of this clone. V gene TRBV20-1 combines with J gene TRBJ1-2; perhaps TRBD1 as D (5 bases). The CDR3 extends over 16 amino acids. Trimming removed 3 bases at V and 0 bases at J, with 17 bases between. Germline values: CDR1 DFQATT, CDR2 SNEGSKA (reference sequence). The CDR3 DNA follows: TGCAGTGCTAGTCGGGGGGAGGGACCTACTAACTATGGCTACACCTTC. Translating it yields CSASRGEGPTNYGYTF.